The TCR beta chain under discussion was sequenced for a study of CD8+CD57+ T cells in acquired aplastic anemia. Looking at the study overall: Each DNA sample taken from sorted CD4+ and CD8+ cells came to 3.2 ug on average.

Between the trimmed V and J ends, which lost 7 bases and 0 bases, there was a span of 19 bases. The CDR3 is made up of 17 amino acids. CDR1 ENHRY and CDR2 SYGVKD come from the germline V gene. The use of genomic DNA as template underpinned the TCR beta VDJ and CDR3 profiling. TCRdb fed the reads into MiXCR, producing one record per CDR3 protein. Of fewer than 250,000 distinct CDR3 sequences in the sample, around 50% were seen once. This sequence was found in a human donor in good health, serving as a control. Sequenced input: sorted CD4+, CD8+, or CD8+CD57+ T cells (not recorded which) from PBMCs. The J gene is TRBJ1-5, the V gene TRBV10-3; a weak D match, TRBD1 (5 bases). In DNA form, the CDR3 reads TGTGCCATCATGCCGGGACGGCCACGGGATAGCAATCAGCCCCAGCATTTT. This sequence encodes CAIMPGRPRDSNQPQHF.